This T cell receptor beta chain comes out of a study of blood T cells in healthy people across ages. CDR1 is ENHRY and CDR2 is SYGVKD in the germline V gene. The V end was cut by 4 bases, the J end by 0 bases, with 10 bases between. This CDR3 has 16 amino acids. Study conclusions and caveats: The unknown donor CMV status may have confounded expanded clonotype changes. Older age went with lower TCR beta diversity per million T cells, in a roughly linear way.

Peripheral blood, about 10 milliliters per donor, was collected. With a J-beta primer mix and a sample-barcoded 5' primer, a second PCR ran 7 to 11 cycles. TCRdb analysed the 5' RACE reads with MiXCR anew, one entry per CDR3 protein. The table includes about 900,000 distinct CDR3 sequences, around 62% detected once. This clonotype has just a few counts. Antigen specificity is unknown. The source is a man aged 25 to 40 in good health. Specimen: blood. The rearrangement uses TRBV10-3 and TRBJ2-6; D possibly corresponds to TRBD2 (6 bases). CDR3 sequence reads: CAISARAGSGANVLTF. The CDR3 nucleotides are TGTGCCATCAGTGCACGAGCGGGCTCTGGGGCCAACGTCCTGACTTTC.